This T cell receptor beta chain was recovered during a study of blood T cell repertoires in COVID-19. Germline CDR1 is MGHRA and CDR2 is YSYEKL. The CDR3 is 17 amino acids. Trimming removed 1 base from V and 3 bases from J, with 16 bases in between. Measured with immunoSEQ multiplex PCR; TCRdb has only the in-frame clones, and not every one. The sample has about 45,000 clones; 83% are singletons. This receptor was taken from a man older than 75 in a cohort sampled during active COVID-19. The genes are TRBV4-1 and TRBJ1-5; TRBD1 is a possible D gene (5 bases). Specimen: peripheral blood. The CDR3 loop is CASSQGGWGVPNQPQHF. The CDR3 DNA reads as TGCGCCAGCAGCCAAGGAGGTTGGGGCGTCCCCAATCAGCCCCAGCATTTT.